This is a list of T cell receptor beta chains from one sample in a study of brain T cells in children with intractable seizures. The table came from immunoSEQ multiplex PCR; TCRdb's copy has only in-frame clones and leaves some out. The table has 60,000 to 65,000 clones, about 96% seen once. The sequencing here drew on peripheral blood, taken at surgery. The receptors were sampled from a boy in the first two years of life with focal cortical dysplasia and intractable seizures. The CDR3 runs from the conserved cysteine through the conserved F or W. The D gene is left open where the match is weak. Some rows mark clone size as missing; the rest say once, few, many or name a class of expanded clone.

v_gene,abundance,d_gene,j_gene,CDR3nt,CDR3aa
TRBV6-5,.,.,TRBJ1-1,TGTGCCAGCACCCGGGGGACTGAAGCTTTCTTT,CASTRGTEAFF
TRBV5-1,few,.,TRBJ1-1,TGCGCCAGCAGCTTGGACAGAAACACTGAAGCTTTCTTT,CASSLDRNTEAFF
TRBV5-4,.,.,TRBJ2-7,TGTGCCAGCAGCTTAATACAGGGAGCAACTCGCGAGCAGTACTTC,CASSLIQGATREQYF
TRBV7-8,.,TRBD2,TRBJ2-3,TGTGCCAGCAGCTCGGGACTAGCGGGTCCACAATATACGCAGTATTTT,CASSSGLAGPQYTQYF
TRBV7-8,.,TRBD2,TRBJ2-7,TGTGCCAGCAGCATAATAGCCGGGACTAGCGGTTTCGAGCAGTACTTC,CASSIIAGTSGFEQYF
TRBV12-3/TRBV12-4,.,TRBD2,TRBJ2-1,TGTGCCAGCAGTCAAATAGCGGGAGTTCGGTTCTTC,CASSQIAGVRFF
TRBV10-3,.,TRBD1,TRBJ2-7,TGTGCCATCAGTGAGCTACAGGGGCGCGAGCAGTACTTC,CAISELQGREQYF
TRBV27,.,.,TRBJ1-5,TGTGCCAGCAGTTTATATAGGCATCAGCCCCAGCATTTT,CASSLYRHQPQHF
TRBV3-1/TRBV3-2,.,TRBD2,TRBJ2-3,TGTGCCAGCAGCCAAGAAGGAAGCGGGAGCCCCCCAGATACGCAGTATTTT,CASSQEGSGSPPDTQYF
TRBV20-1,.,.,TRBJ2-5,TGCAGTGCTAGTCGCAGGATATGGCAGGGGGAGACCCAGTACTTC,CSASRRIWQGETQYF
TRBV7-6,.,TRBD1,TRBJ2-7,TGTGCCAGCAGCTTGTTGGGTTCGACAGGGCGGGAGCAGTACTTC,CASSLLGSTGREQYF
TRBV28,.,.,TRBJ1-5,TGTGCCAGCAGTCCACTAATCGGGTTTAATCAGCCCCAGCATTTT,CASSPLIGFNQPQHF
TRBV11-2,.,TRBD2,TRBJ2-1,TGTGCCAGCAGCCCCCTTAGCGGGAGGGCGTACAATGAGCAGTTCTTC,CASSPLSGRAYNEQFF
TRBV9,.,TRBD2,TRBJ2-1,TGTGCCAGCAGCGTGGCGGGGAGGGGTGAGCAGTTCTTC,CASSVAGRGEQFF
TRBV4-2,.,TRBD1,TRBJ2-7,TGTGCCAGCAGCCAAGATAGGAGACAGGGGTACGAGCAGTACTTC,CASSQDRRQGYEQYF
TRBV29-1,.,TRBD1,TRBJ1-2,TGCAGCGTTGAAGGACAGGGGAGTGGCTACACCTTC,CSVEGQGSGYTF
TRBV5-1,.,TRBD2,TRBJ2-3,TGCGCCAGCAGCTCACTAGCGGGAGTAAAGGATACGCAGTATTTT,CASSSLAGVKDTQYF
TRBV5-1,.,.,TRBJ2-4,TGCGCCAGCAGCTTGGCGGGACTAGCCAAAAACATTCAGTACTTC,CASSLAGLAKNIQYF
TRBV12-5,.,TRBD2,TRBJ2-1,TGTGCTAGTGGTTTGGTATATTTTGGCGGGAGGTCCTACAATGAGCAGTTCTTC,CASGLVYFGGRSYNEQFF
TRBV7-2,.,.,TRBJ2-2,TGTGCCAGCAGCTTAGAATCAGGGAACACCGGGGAGCTGTTTTTT,CASSLESGNTGELFF
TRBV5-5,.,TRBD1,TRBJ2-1,TGTGCCAGCAGCTGGACAGGGAACGGGCTTGTGACTGAGCAGTTCTTC,CASSWTGNGLVTEQFF
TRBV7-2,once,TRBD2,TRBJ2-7,TGTGCCAGCAGCTTAGCGGGAGGGCCGGGCGAGCAGTACTTC,CASSLAGGPGEQYF
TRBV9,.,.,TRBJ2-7,TGTGCCAGCAGCGTAGCTCCGGGTAGCTCCTACGAGCAGTACTTC,CASSVAPGSSYEQYF
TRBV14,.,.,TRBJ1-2,TGTGCCAGCAGCCTGACCCAACAACTGGGCTACACCTTC,CASSLTQQLGYTF
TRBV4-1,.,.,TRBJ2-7,TGCGCCAGCAGCCAAGATAGTGGCGAAGGCGAGCAGTACTTC,CASSQDSGEGEQYF
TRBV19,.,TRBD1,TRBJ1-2,TGTGCCAGTAGTATGGCCTCCAGGGGGCCCGGTGGCTACACCTTC,CASSMASRGPGGYTF
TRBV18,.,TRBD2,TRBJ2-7,TGTGCCAGCTCAGCGGGACTAGGCTCCTACGAGCAGTACTTC,CASSAGLGSYEQYF
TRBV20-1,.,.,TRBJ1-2,TGCAGCATTGGACCGGGCTACACCTTC,CSIGPGYTF
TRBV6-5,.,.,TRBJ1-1,TGTGCCAGCATTCAGCCTGAGGCTGCTAAAGCTTTCTTT,CASIQPEAAKAFF
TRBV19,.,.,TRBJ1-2,TGTGCCAGTAGGCCCACATGGAGGGACTATGGCTACACCTTC,CASRPTWRDYGYTF
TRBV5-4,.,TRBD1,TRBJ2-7,TGTGCCACTGAGAACAGGGGGAAGAGATACGAGCAGTACTTC,CATENRGKRYEQYF
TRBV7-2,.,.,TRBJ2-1,TGTGCCAGCAGCTTAGGATACCGAGGGACCCTTACCTACAATGAGCAGTTCTTC,CASSLGYRGTLTYNEQFF
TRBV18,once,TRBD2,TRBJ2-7,TGTGCCAGCTCACCAACCACCAGCGGGATCGACTACGAGCAGTACTTC,CASSPTTSGIDYEQYF
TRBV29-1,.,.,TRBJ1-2,TGCAGCGTTGACGGGGGTTTGGGGGGCTACACCTTC,CSVDGGLGGYTF
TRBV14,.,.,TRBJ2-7,TGTGCCAGCAGCTACGTTATAGGGTTTCCCTTGTTATGTCGCTACGAGCAGTACTTC,CASSYVIGFPLLCRYEQYF
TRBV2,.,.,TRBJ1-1,TGTGCCAGCAGTGGCCCAGCTCTCGGGGGGGAAGCTTTCTTT,CASSGPALGGEAFF
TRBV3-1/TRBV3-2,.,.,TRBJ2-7,TGTGCCAGCAGCCCCCCATCCTACGAGCAGTACTTC,CASSPPSYEQYF
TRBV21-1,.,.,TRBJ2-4,TGTGCCAGCAGCAAACGGACTAGCGGGAGGGCTTTAACCAAAAACATTCAGTACTTC,CASSKRTSGRALTKNIQYF
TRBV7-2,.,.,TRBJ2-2,TGTGCCAGCAGCTTAGTCCTGGGGGCCGGCGGGGAGCTGTTTTTT,CASSLVLGAGGELFF
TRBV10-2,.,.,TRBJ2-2,TGCGCCAGCAAAGCACAGCGTAACACCGGGGAGCTGTTTTTT,CASKAQRNTGELFF
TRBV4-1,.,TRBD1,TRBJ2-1,TGCGCCAGCAGCCAACAAGACAGGGGGACGTACAATGAGCAGTTCTTC,CASSQQDRGTYNEQFF
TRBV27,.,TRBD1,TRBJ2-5,TGTGCCAGCAGTTCACCGGGACAGCAAGAGACCCAGTACTTC,CASSSPGQQETQYF
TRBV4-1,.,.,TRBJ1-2,TGCGCCAGCAGCCACCCCGGTGATAGACAGGGCTACACCTTC,CASSHPGDRQGYTF
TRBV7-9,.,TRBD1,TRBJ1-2,TGTGCCAGCAGCTTAGTTGACCTCCGGGACAGGGGTTATGGCTACACCTTC,CASSLVDLRDRGYGYTF
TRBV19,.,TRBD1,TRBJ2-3,TGTGCCAGTACCCTAACGGACAGGGACACAGATACGCAGTATTTT,CASTLTDRDTDTQYF
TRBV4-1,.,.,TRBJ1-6,TGCGCCAGCAGCCTCTATTCAGCTCAAAAAGCTTCACCCCTCCACTTT,CASSLYSAQKASPLHF
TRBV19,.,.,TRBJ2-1,TGTGCCAGTAGTGGCCGGGACCACCTCGCGGGGCAGTTCTTC,CASSGRDHLAGQFF
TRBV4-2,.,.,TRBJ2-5,TGTGCCAGCAGCCAAGATGGTACTGGACAAGAGACCCAGTACTTC,CASSQDGTGQETQYF
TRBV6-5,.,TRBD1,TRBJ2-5,TGTGCCAGCAGTTACCTATCGGACAGGCCGATGGAGACCCAGTACTTC,CASSYLSDRPMETQYF
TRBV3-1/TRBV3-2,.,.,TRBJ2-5,TGTGCCAGCACCCAACAAACGGGGGGCGAGGAGACCCAGTACTTC,CASTQQTGGEETQYF
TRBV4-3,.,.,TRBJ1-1,TGCGCCAGCAGCCAAGATCGAGAGAACACTGAAGCTTTCTTT,CASSQDRENTEAFF
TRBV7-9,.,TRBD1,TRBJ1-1,TGTGCCAGCAGCTTAGTCCCGGGACAGGGGGCGCGGACTGAAGCTTTCTTT,CASSLVPGQGARTEAFF